The 27 T cell receptor beta chains presented below share a single source sample, sequenced in a study of blood T cell repertoires in COVID-19. The method was immunoSEQ multiplex PCR; TCRdb's version includes in-frame clones alone and lacks a portion of them. The data contain roughly 120,000 clones, approximately 90% of them singletons. Sequencing was done on a sample of peripheral blood. These receptors all stem from a human donor with active COVID-19. The donor label of this sample is uncertain.

This clone has more than one count but fewer than ten. The chain joins TRBV7-3 to TRBJ2-2, with TRBD1 identical over 7 bases. There are 16 residues in the CDR3. Germline V gene sequence: CDR1 SGHTA, CDR2 FQGTGA. Unmatched junction bases numbered 8, after V lost 5 bases and J lost 2 bases. The DNA for the CDR3 is TGTGCCAGCAGCAAATCAGGGGGAGTTAACACCGGGGAGCTGTTTTTT. Translating it yields CASSKSGGVNTGELFF.

V gene TRBV5-5 combines with J gene TRBJ2-2; 7 bases match TRBD2. Germline V gives CDR1 SGHKS, CDR2 YYEKEE (reference sequence). Trimming took 0 bases from V and 4 from J; bases not matched to a gene: 0. CDR3 size: 14 residues. CDR3 DNA: TGTGCCAGCAGCTTGGCTAGCGGCACCGGGGAGCTGTTTTTT. Amino acids: CASSLASGTGELFF.

The chain carries TRBV7-3 and TRBJ1-1; D is possibly TRBD1 (6 bases). V lost 5 bases and J lost 0, with 10 bases in between. The CDR3 has 14 amino acids. Germline CDR1 is SGHTA and CDR2 is FQGTGA. CDR3 sequence: CASSPGTMNTEAFF. The DNA for the CDR3 is TGTGCCAGCAGCCCCGGGACAATGAACACTGAAGCTTTCTTT. The whole variable domain, remainder taken from reference TRBV7-3 and TRBJ1-1, is GAGVSQTPSNKVTEKGKYVELRCDPISGHTALYWYRQSLGQGPEFLIYFQGTGAADDSGLPNDRFFAVRPEGSVSTLKIQRTERGDSAVYLCASSPGTMNTEAFFGQGTRLTVV.

The chain is built from TRBV25-1 and TRBJ2-7, with TRBD1 matching over 7 bases. CDR3 size: 14 residues. Germline V gene lookup returns CDR1 MGHDK and CDR2 SYGVNS. The V gene end was trimmed by 2 bases and the J gene end by 3 bases; junction bases not matched to a gene: 4. CDR3 coding DNA: TGTGCCAGCAGTGAAGGGACAGTCCTCTACGAGCAGTACTTC. This encodes CASSEGTVLYEQYF.

The chain employs TRBV5-6 and TRBJ1-1, with 7 bases that match TRBD1. The germline V gene has CDR1 SGHDT and CDR2 YYEEEE. The V gene end was trimmed by 1 base and the J gene end by 1 base; junction bases not matched to a gene: 4. This CDR3 has 15 residues. The CDR3 region has the DNA TGTGCCAGCAGCTTGACAGGGGCTTGGAACACTGAAGCTTTCTTT. This translates into CASSLTGAWNTEAFF.

Here the CDR3 reads CASSLAGKYEQYF. DNA for the CDR3: TGTGCCAGCAGTTTAGCGGGGAAATACGAGCAGTACTTC. The V gene is TRBV27, the J gene TRBJ2-7; D is possibly TRBD2 (6 bases). This CDR3 spans 13 amino acids. Germline V gives CDR1 MNHEY, CDR2 SMNVEV (reference sequence). V gave up 2 bases and J gave up 4 bases, with 9 bases separating them.

The gene calls are TRBV6-2 or TRBV6-3 and TRBJ1-1; the D is unclear. CDR1 and CDR2 (germline): MNHEY, SVGEGT. The CDR3 extends over 14 amino acids. Trimming pared 2 bases from V and 2 bases from J, leaving 9 bases between. The CDR3 DNA sequence: TGTGCCAGCAGTTACGTGGGCAGTAACACTGAAGCTTTCTTT. Amino acid sequence: CASSYVGSNTEAFF.

This chain joins TRBV5-1 and TRBJ1-5; 8 positions match TRBD1. Germline values: CDR1 SGHRS, CDR2 YFSETQ. This CDR3 is 15 amino acids long. V was pared by 4 bases and J by 5 bases, with 8 bases of the junction left unmatched. The CDR3 coding sequence is TGCGCCAGCAGCCCAGATGGACAGGGCTATCAGCCCCAGCATTTT. This gives the protein CASSPDGQGYQPQHF.

V and J are TRBV24-1 and TRBJ2-2, with TRBD1 matching 10 bases. Germline V gene sequence: CDR1 KGHDR, CDR2 SFDVKD. V was pared by 5 bases and J by 6 bases, with 2 bases of the junction left unmatched. The length of the CDR3 is 14 residues. The DNA for the CDR3 is TGTGCCACCAGTGTCGACAGGGGGCCCGGGGAGCTGTTTTTT. Translating it yields CATSVDRGPGELFF.

This chain connects TRBV7-2 to TRBJ1-2, with a weak D call TRBD1 (6 bases). Germline V gene sequence: CDR1 SGHTA, CDR2 FQGNSA. The V gene lost 4 bases and the J gene lost 6 bases, with 18 bases spanning the gap. The CDR3 spans 15 residues. The CDR3 DNA reads TGTGCCAGCAGCTCGACGGACAGAAAGAGAGATGGCTACACCTTC. It codes for CASSSTDRKRDGYTF.

CDR3 sequence reads: CSASRTQGGYSNQPQHF. The CDR3 DNA reads as TGCAGTGCTAGTAGGACGCAGGGGGGATATAGCAATCAGCCCCAGCATTTT. The chain combines TRBV20-1 with TRBJ1-5, with 7 bases that match TRBD1. The CDR3 totals 17 residues. From germline, CDR1 is DFQATT and CDR2 SNEGSKA (reference sequence). V shed 3 bases and J 0 bases; nucleotides not matched to a gene: 11.

The rearrangement joins TRBV3-1 (or the pseudogene TRBV3-2) to TRBJ2-3; TRBD2 matches at 11 bases. Trimming removed 0 bases from V and 3 bases from J; junction bases left unmatched: 5. CDR3 length: 17 amino acids. The V gene's germline CDR1 is LGHDT and CDR2 YNNKEL (reference sequence). The CDR3 is CASSQEVASGGTDTQYF. In DNA form, the CDR3 reads TGTGCCAGCAGCCAAGAAGTGGCTAGCGGGGGGACAGATACGCAGTATTTT.

V usage is TRBV6-5 and J usage is TRBJ1-1; a possible D gene is TRBD1 (5 bases). Germline V gene sequence: CDR1 MNHEY, CDR2 SVGAGI. The CDR3 sequence is 14 residues long. V lost 2 bases and J 1 base, leaving 8 bases between the germline ends. The CDR3, as DNA: TGTGCCAGCAGTTACGGGGCGGCGAACACTGAAGCTTTCTTT. Amino acids: CASSYGAANTEAFF.

The rearrangement links TRBV9 to TRBJ1-2; unclear D gene. V was shortened by 5 bases and J by 4 bases, with 18 bases between the two germline ends. Germline lookup yields CDR1 SGDLS and CDR2 YYNGEE. The CDR3 totals 15 residues. As DNA, the CDR3 is TGTGCCAGCAGACCGGGAGTAGGAATTTCCTATGGCTACACCTTC. It translates to CASRPGVGISYGYTF.

The chain carries TRBV5-4 and TRBJ2-7; D is possibly TRBD2 (5 bases). CDR1 is SGHNT and CDR2 is YYREEE in the germline V gene (reference sequence). Trimming shortened V by 3 bases and J by 2 bases, and 12 bases separated the two germline ends. The CDR3 loop spans 14 amino acids. CDR3 bases: TGTGCCAGCAGCTCCCGGACGGGAACCTACGAGCAGTACTTC. It specifies CASSSRTGTYEQYF. Filled out from reference TRBV5-4 and TRBJ2-7, the complete variable domain reads ETGVTQSPTHLIKTRGQQVTLRCSSQSGHNTVSWYQQALGQGPQFIFQYYREEENGRGNFPPRFSGLQFPNYSSELNVNALELDDSALYLCASSSRTGTYEQYFGPGTRLTVT.

About this clone: The DNA is omitted, as the CDR3 cannot be located on it reliably, and the CDR3 follows TCRdb's listing. This chain joins TRBV6-2 or TRBV6-3 and TRBJ2-5; TRBD1 is the table's D call and was not checked against the DNA. CDR1 is MNHEY, CDR2 SVGEGT, per germline. The CDR3 length is 15 residues, termini included. CDR3 residues: CASSSSTGRPETQYF.

The rearrangement links TRBV2 to TRBJ2-5; 9 bases match TRBD2. J was trimmed by 5 bases and V by 3 bases; bases with no gene match: 4. Germline V gene data show CDR1 as SNHLY and CDR2 as FYNNEI. The CDR3 spans 14 residues. CDR3 DNA sequence: TGTGCCAGCAGTGAGGGTCTAGCGGGGGAGACCCAGTACTTC. This encodes CASSEGLAGETQYF. Supplemented by reference TRBV2 and TRBJ2-5, the full variable domain reads EPEVTQTPSHQVTQMGQEVILRCVPISNHLYFYWYRQILGQKVEFLVSFYNNEISEKSEIFDDQFSVERPDGSNFTLKIRSTKLEDSAMYFCASSEGLAGETQYFGPGTRLLVL.

The table lists this clone with a count of one. Written as DNA, the CDR3 is TGTGCCAGCAGCTTGGTAACAGGAAAAGAGACCCAGTACTTC. This encodes CASSLVTGKETQYF. V usage is TRBV5-5 and J usage is TRBJ2-5; possible D gene TRBD1, 5 bases. Deletions cut 0 bases from V and 3 bases from J, with 9 bases between. The germline gives CDR1 SGHKS, CDR2 YYEKEE (reference sequence). This CDR3 has 14 amino acids. The variable domain in full, with the rest retrieved from reference TRBV5-5 and TRBJ2-5, is DAGVTQSPTHLIKTRGQQVTLRCSPISGHKSVSWYQQVLGQGPQFIFQYYEKEERGRGNFPDRFSARQFPNYSSELNVNALLLGDSALYLCASSLVTGKETQYFGPGTRLLVL.

J is TRBJ2-5 and V is TRBV5-8, with a weak D call TRBD2 (5 bases). CDR3 length: 16 residues. With 6 bases removed from V and 6 bases from J, the gap between germline ends came to 24 bases. CDR1 SGHTS and CDR2 YDEGEE come from the germline V gene. CDR3 protein: CASNSLRTGTMQTQYF. The CDR3, as DNA: TGTGCCAGCAACTCTTTAAGGACGGGAACCATGCAGACCCAGTACTTC.

The chain combines TRBV5-1 with TRBJ2-3; 9 bases map to TRBD1. The trim removed 4 bases at V and 3 bases at J, leaving 6 bases unmatched. Germline-derived CDR1 and CDR2 are SGHRS and YFSETQ. This CDR3 region has 15 residues. Here the CDR3 reads CASSIPGTGTDTQYF. As DNA, the CDR3 is TGCGCCAGCAGCATACCCGGGACAGGGACAGATACGCAGTATTTT.

The chain employs TRBV3-1 (or the pseudogene TRBV3-2) and TRBJ2-6; the D gene is possibly TRBD2 (5 bases). Germline assignment: CDR1 LGHDT and CDR2 YNNKEL (reference sequence). Trimming took off 4 bases at V and 2 bases at J, with 21 bases between the two ends. This CDR3 spans 19 amino acids. CDR3 residues: CASSRLFGLEGTGANVLTF. The CDR3 nucleotides are TGTGCCAGCAGCCGCCTTTTCGGGTTAGAGGGAACTGGGGCCAACGTCCTGACTTTC.

This sequence joins TRBV9 and TRBJ2-5; no clear D gene. V lost 0 bases to trimming and J lost 5 bases, with 2 bases between them. Germline V gives CDR1 SGDLS, CDR2 YYNGEE. This CDR3 has 11 amino acids. DNA of the CDR3: TGTGCCAGCAGCGTAGCTGAGACCCAGTACTTC. Encoded protein: CASSVAETQYF.

J is TRBJ1-1 and V is TRBV6-5; D is ambiguous. The CDR3 has 12 residues. Deletions cut 7 bases from V and 0 bases from J, with 6 bases between. Germline V gene data show CDR1 as MNHEY and CDR2 as SVGAGI. CDR3 coding DNA: TGTGCCAGCACCGGTATGAACACTGAAGCTTTCTTT. Its translation is CASTGMNTEAFF.

The chain is built from TRBV19 and TRBJ1-5; 7 positions match TRBD1. This CDR3 has 14 residues. CDR1 is LNHDA and CDR2 is SQIVND in the germline V gene (reference sequence). V lost 8 bases to trimming and J lost 3 bases; unmatched junction nucleotides: 7. DNA for the CDR3: TGTGCCAGTCGAATGACAGGGCCCAATCAGCCCCAGCATTTT. This translates into CASRMTGPNQPQHF.

The gene calls are TRBV5-5 and TRBJ1-3; 7 bases map to TRBD1. J was trimmed by 4 bases and V by 3 bases; bases with no gene match: 4. Germline-derived CDR1 and CDR2 are SGHKS and YYEKEE (reference sequence). This CDR3 is built from 14 residues. CDR3: CASSWDSSGNTIYF. The CDR3 DNA reads as TGTGCCAGCAGCTGGGACAGCTCAGGAAACACCATATATTTT.

J is TRBJ2-5 and V is TRBV5-4; 8 bases agree with TRBD2. This CDR3 is built from 16 residues. Trimming took 7 bases from V and 2 from J; bases not matched to a gene: 13. CDR1 is SGHNT and CDR2 is YYREEE in the germline V gene (reference sequence). Written as DNA, the CDR3 is TGTGCCAGCGGGCTGGTGGCTAGCGGGCCACAAGAGACCCAGTACTTC. This encodes CASGLVASGPQETQYF.

This chain connects TRBV4-1 to TRBJ2-3; TRBD2 agrees at 12 bases. Germline CDR1 is MGHRA and CDR2 is YSYEKL. V lost 6 bases and J lost 2; bases outside the gene matches: 18. The CDR3 is 20 amino acids. In nucleotides, the CDR3 is TGCGCCAGCAGGCCGGCCAGGACTAGCGGGGTCCAATCAACCACAGATACGCAGTATTTT. Its protein is CASRPARTSGVQSTTDTQYF.